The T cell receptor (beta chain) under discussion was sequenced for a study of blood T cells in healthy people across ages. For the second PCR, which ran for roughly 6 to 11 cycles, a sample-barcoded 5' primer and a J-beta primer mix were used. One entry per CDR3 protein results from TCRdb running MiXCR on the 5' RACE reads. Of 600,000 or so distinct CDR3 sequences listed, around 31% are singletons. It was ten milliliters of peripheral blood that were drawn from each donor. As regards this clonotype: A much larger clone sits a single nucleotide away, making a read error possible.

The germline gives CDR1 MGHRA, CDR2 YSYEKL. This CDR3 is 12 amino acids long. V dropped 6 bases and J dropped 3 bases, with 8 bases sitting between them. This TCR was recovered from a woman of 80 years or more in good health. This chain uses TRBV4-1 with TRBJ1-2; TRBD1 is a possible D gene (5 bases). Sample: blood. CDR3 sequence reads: CASSRGHYGYTF. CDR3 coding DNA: TGCGCCAGCAGTAGGGGCCACTATGGCTACACCTTC.